This TCR beta chain came from a study of blood T cell repertoires in COVID-19. Turning to the study itself: In each case, the material was cDNA or gDNA derived from T cells, B-cell-depleted T cells, or PBMCs.

This CDR3 is 15 amino acids long. CDR1 and CDR2 from the germline V gene are SGHTA and FQGNSA. V lost 2 bases and J lost 3; bases outside the gene matches: 6. Method: immunoSEQ multiplex PCR; TCRdb's copy keeps in-frame clones and lacks some. The sample lists 85,000 to 120,000 clones, approximately 90% occurring once. This clone was counted a single time. The chain combines TRBV7-2 with TRBJ1-1; TRBD1 matches at 7 bases. The origin of this receptor is a man between 45 and 60 years old with active COVID-19. Sequencing was performed on peripheral blood. The CDR3 region is CASSLLKGGYTEAFF. The CDR3 DNA reads as TGTGCCAGCAGCTTACTAAAAGGGGGCTACACTGAAGCTTTCTTT.